This TCR beta chain comes out of a study of blood T cells in healthy people across ages. Study results and caveats: Since the PBMCs were unsorted, naive and antigen-experienced cells could not be conclusively compared.

Comment on this clonotype: Antigen specificity is unknown.

Losses at the gene ends were 4 bases for V and 2 bases for J; bases not matched to a gene: 2. CDR3 length: 15 residues. CDR1 is WNHNN and CDR2 is SYGVQD in the germline V gene (reference sequence). Peripheral blood, ten milliliters per donor, was collected. Primers used in a second PCR of roughly 7 to 12 cycles were a sample-barcoded 5' primer and a J-beta primer mix. All cDNA molecules were each tagged by a template-switch adaptor with 12 random nucleotides. TCRdb used MiXCR to reprocess the 5' RACE reads, holding one entry per CDR3 protein. The sample contains about 640,000 distinct CDR3 sequences, approximately 40% of which appear only once.

This rearrangement joins TRBV10-1 to TRBJ2-1; 10 positions match TRBD2. The receptor comes from a man older than 75 in good health. Specimen: blood. Here the CDR3 reads CASSASGGPYNEQFF. In nucleotides, the CDR3 is TGCGCCAGCAGTGCTAGCGGGGGCCCCTACAATGAGCAGTTCTTC.